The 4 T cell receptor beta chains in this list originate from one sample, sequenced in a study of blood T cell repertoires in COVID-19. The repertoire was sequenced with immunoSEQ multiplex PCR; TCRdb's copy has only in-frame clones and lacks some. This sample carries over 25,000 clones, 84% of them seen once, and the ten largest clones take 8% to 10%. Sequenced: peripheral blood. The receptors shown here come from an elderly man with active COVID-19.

For the CDR3, the DNA is TGTGCCAGCAGCTTAATTGGCGGGGGATACCAAGAGACCCAGTACTTC. It encodes CASSLIGGGYQETQYF. The chain recombines TRBV7-8 with TRBJ2-5, with 7 bases lining up with TRBD2. From germline, CDR1 is SGHVS and CDR2 FQNEAQ. Losses at the gene ends were 2 bases for V and 0 bases for J; bases not matched to a gene: 6. The CDR3 is made up of 16 amino acids.

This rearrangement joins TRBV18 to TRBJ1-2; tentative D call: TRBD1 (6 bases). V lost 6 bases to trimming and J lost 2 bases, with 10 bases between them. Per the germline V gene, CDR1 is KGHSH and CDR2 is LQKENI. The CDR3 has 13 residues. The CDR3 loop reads CASSEDRNYGYTF. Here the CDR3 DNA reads TGTGCCAGCTCGGAGGACAGAAACTATGGCTACACCTTC.

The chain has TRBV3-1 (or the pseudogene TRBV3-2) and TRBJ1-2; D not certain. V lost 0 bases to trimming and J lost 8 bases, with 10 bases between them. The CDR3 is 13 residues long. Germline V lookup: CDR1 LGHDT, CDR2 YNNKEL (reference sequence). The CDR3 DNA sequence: TGTGCCAGCAGCCAAGATCGAATTGGCGGCTACACCTTC. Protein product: CASSQDRIGGYTF.

The CDR3 bases are TGTGCCAGCACCACGAGGGACAATGAGCAGTTCTTC. It specifies CASTTRDNEQFF. The chain links TRBV5-4 to TRBJ2-1; tentatively, D is TRBD2 (5 bases). The CDR3 is 12 residues long. Trimming left V 6 bases short and J 5 bases short, with 9 bases between. CDR1 and CDR2 from the germline V gene are SGHNT and YYREEE (reference sequence).